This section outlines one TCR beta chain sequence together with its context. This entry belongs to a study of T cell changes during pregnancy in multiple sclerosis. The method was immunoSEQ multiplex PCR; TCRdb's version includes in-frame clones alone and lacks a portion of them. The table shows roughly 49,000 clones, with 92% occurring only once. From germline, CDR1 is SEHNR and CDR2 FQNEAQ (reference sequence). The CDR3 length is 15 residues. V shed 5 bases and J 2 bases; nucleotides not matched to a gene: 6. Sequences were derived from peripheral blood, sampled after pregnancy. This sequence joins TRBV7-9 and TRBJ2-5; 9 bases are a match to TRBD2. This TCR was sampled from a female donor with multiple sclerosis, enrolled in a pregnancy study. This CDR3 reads CASSPVAGGQETQYF. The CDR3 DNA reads TGTGCCAGCAGCCCGGTGGCGGGGGGGCAAGAGACCCAGTACTTC.